These 26 T cell receptor beta chains originate from one sample sequenced in a study of CD8 T cells in ankylosing spondylitis. Study-wide findings and caveats: In ankylosing spondylitis blood, a motif of about eight highly homologous TCR beta variants appeared characteristic.

No antigen has been assigned to these receptors. One entry per CDR3 protein results from TCRdb running MiXCR on the 5' RACE reads. The sample holds hundreds of thousands of distinct CDR3 sequences; roughly 26% are singletons and the top ten take roughly 0.8%. Sequencing input: blood, either unsorted or a sorted T cell fraction (not recorded which). These receptors were collected from a male donor with ankylosing spondylitis.

This clonotype was observed many times. The V and J genes are TRBV7-9 and TRBJ1-1; 7 nucleotides agree with TRBD1. Germline lookup yields CDR1 SEHNR and CDR2 FQNEAQ (reference sequence). V lost 3 bases and J lost 3; bases outside the gene matches: 1. CDR3 length: 13 residues. CDR3 sequence reads: CASSFTGDTEAFF. CDR3 nucleotide sequence: TGTGCCAGCAGCTTCACAGGGGACACTGAAGCTTTCTTT. The full variable domain, with the rest looked up from reference TRBV7-9 and TRBJ1-1, is DTGVSQNPRHKITKRGQNVTFRCDPISEHNRLYWYRQTLGQGPEFLTYFQNEAQLEKSRLLSDRFSAERPKGSFSTLEIQRTEQGDSAMYLCASSFTGDTEAFFGQGTRLTVV.

This chain uses TRBV2 with TRBJ2-6; unclear D gene. The germline V and J ends were trimmed by 2 bases and 0 bases, with 11 bases remaining between them. Germline values: CDR1 SNHLY, CDR2 FYNNEI. CDR3 length equals 17 residues. In nucleotides, the CDR3 is TGTGCCAGCAGTGAAATAGGCACGATCTCTGGGGCCAACGTCCTGACTTTC. Amino acid sequence: CASSEIGTISGANVLTF.

The sample holds a few counts of this clonotype. The rearrangement links TRBV4-2 to TRBJ1-2; no clear D gene. CDR3 size: 13 residues. Germline V gene sequence: CDR1 LGHNA, CDR2 YNFKEQ. V was pared by 0 bases and J by 6 bases, with 8 bases between. CDR3 residues: CASSQDWADGYTF. DNA for the CDR3: TGTGCCAGCAGCCAAGATTGGGCGGATGGCTACACCTTC.

The chain combines TRBV7-2 with TRBJ2-3; no clear D. Per germline, CDR1 SGHTA and CDR2 FQGNSA. The CDR3 contains 15 residues. V lost 3 bases and J lost 0, with 10 bases in between. The CDR3 bases are TGTGCCAGCAGCTTGTTATTATCTAGCACAGATACGCAGTATTTT. Translating gives CASSLLLSSTDTQYF.

The chain is built from TRBV5-1 and TRBJ1-1, with 8 nucleotides matching TRBD1. V shed 4 bases, J shed 11 bases, and the junction held 10 bases outside the gene matches. Germline V lookup: CDR1 SGHRS, CDR2 YFSETQ. The CDR3 totals 13 residues. CDR3: CASSPGGAGGAFF. CDR3 coding DNA: TGCGCCAGCAGCCCAGGGGGCGCAGGGGGGGCTTTCTTT.

This clonotype was detected a few times. The chain links TRBV9 to TRBJ2-7; 10 bases are a match to TRBD1. The CDR3 contains 15 residues. CDR1 SGDLS and CDR2 YYNGEE come from the germline V gene. V dropped 2 bases and J dropped 5; count of bases not matched to a gene: 7. The CDR3 loop reads CASSVRDRGSDEQYF. The CDR3 nucleotides are TGTGCCAGCAGCGTCCGGGACAGGGGTTCCGACGAGCAGTACTTC.

The V call is TRBV2, the J call TRBJ2-7, with D possibly matching TRBD2 (5 bases). V lost 5 bases to trimming and J lost 4 bases, with 15 bases between them. CDR1 and CDR2 from the germline V gene are SNHLY and FYNNEI. The CDR3 covers 14 residues. The CDR3 protein is CASSSLFGEYEQYV. The CDR3 nucleotides read TGTGCCAGCAGTTCCTTGTTTGGGGAGTACGAGCAGTACGTC.

This sequence joins TRBV5-1 and TRBJ2-3, with D unclear. Trimming pared 4 bases from V and 6 bases from J, leaving 15 bases between. Looked up from germline, CDR1 is SGHRS and CDR2 is YFSETQ. This CDR3 region has 14 residues. CDR3 residues: CASSPGVSPDTQYF. The CDR3 DNA is TGCGCCAGCAGCCCTGGGGTATCCCCGGATACGCAGTATTTT.

The chain employs TRBV11-3 and TRBJ2-1; D is uncertain. This CDR3 is 13 amino acids long. Trimming removed 5 bases from V and 3 bases from J, with 8 bases in between. The V gene's germline CDR1 is SGHNT and CDR2 YENEEA. CDR3 in DNA: TGTGCCAGCAGCCCCGACTTCTACAATGAGCAGTTCTTC. Translation gives CASSPDFYNEQFF.

This sequence joins TRBV20-1 and TRBJ2-5; D possibly uses TRBD1 or TRBD2 (6 bases each). Germline loops: CDR1 DFQATT, CDR2 SNEGSKA (reference sequence). Trimming took off 4 bases at V and 5 bases at J, with 23 bases between the two ends. The CDR3 loop spans 16 amino acids. The CDR3 bases are TGCAGTGCTACCTTAAATTCGGGGGCCCCGGGGGAGACCCAGTACTTC. Protein product: CSATLNSGAPGETQYF.

This clonotype was seen only a few times. This chain connects TRBV12-3 or TRBV12-4 to TRBJ1-2, with D unclear. V was trimmed by 1 base and J by 4 bases, leaving 7 bases between them. The CDR3 sequence is 13 residues long. Here the CDR3 DNA reads TGTGCCAGCAGTTTAGGGGCGGTCTATGGCTACACCTTC. It encodes CASSLGAVYGYTF.

This clonotype has more than one count but fewer than ten. The chain is built from TRBV3-1 and TRBJ2-3; TRBD2 is a possible D gene (6 bases). Germline V lookup: CDR1 LGHDT, CDR2 YNNKEL (reference sequence). The V gene lost 2 bases and the J gene lost 3 bases, with 18 bases spanning the gap. This CDR3 is built from 17 residues. The CDR3: CASSQPLGTPETDTQYF. CDR3 DNA: TGTGCCAGCAGCCAACCCCTGGGGACTCCAGAGACAGATACGCAGTATTTT.

This clonotype was seen only a few times. The chain has TRBV20-1 and TRBJ2-3; TRBD2 matches at 10 bases. Germline CDR1 and CDR2: DFQATT and SNEGSKA (reference sequence). The V gene end was trimmed by 8 bases and the J gene end by 3 bases; junction bases not matched to a gene: 5. The CDR3 has 13 residues. As DNA, the CDR3 is TGCAGTCCCGGACTAGCGGTTACAGATACGCAGTATTTT. As protein: CSPGLAVTDTQYF.

This clonotype was observed a few times. The rearrangement links TRBV6-2 or TRBV6-3 to TRBJ2-1; TRBD2 matches 12 bases. The CDR3 length is 13 residues. CDR1 and CDR2 from the germline V gene are MNHEY and SVGEGT. J gave up 6 bases and V 10 bases, and 4 bases lay outside the gene matches. CDR3 loop: CAIGLAGTNEQFF. CDR3 in DNA: TGTGCCATAGGACTAGCGGGAACCAATGAGCAGTTCTTC.

This chain uses TRBV7-2 with TRBJ2-5; TRBD2 is a possible D gene (6 bases). The CDR3 is 15 residues long. Germline V gene lookup returns CDR1 SGHTA and CDR2 FQGNSA. The V end was cut by 5 bases, the J end by 0 bases, with 13 bases between. The CDR3 nucleotides are TGTGCCAGCAGCCAACAAACTAGCAACCAAGAGACCCAGTACTTC. Residues: CASSQQTSNQETQYF.

The chain links TRBV11-3 to TRBJ1-6; a weak D match, TRBD1 (5 bases). The germline V gene encodes CDR1 SGHNT and CDR2 YENEEA. The CDR3 spans 14 residues. The ends were cut back, 1 base at V and 7 bases at J, with 8 bases in the middle. The CDR3 sequence: CASSLGGMNSPLHF. CDR3 coding DNA: TGTGCCAGCAGCTTAGGGGGGATGAATTCACCCCTCCACTTT.

The chain has TRBV7-8 and TRBJ2-2; 8 positions agree with TRBD1. J gave up 5 bases and V 3 bases, and 8 bases lay outside the gene matches. Germline V gene data show CDR1 as SGHVS and CDR2 as FQNEAQ. The CDR3 is 16 residues long. The CDR3 loop is CASSLFRGRMTGELFF. The DNA of the CDR3 is TGTGCCAGCAGCTTGTTCAGGGGGCGCATGACCGGGGAGCTGTTTTTT.

The chain links TRBV29-1 to TRBJ1-2; 9 nucleotides agree with TRBD1. Looked up from germline, CDR1 is SQVTM and CDR2 is ANQGSEA. The V and J ends lost 6 bases and 5 bases, in that order; junction bases with no gene match: 4. This CDR3 contains 12 residues. The CDR3 protein is CSVGTGTYGYTF. In DNA form, the CDR3 reads TGCAGCGTGGGGACAGGGACGTATGGCTACACCTTC.

This clonotype has only one observation. Here the CDR3 DNA reads TGCAGTGCTAGCCGGGCGGAGAGCTCCTACGAGCAGTACGTC. Protein product: CSASRAESSYEQYV. J is TRBJ2-7 and V is TRBV20-1; D remains ambiguous. CDR3 size: 14 residues. Germline CDR1 is DFQATT and CDR2 is SNEGSKA (reference sequence). Trimming removed 3 bases at V and 0 bases at J, with 12 bases between.

The rearrangement uses TRBV5-5 and TRBJ1-6; no definite D call. V was clipped by 3 bases and J by 0 bases, with 7 bases between them. Germline CDR1 reads SGHKS; CDR2 reads YYEKEE (reference sequence). The CDR3 is made up of 15 amino acids. This chain's CDR3 is CASSSRFSYNSPLHF. The DNA of the CDR3 is TGTGCCAGCAGCTCACGATTCTCCTATAATTCACCCCTCCACTTT.

A few counts support this clonotype. The V call is TRBV7-2, the J call TRBJ2-4, with no clear D. Germline V lookup: CDR1 SGHTA, CDR2 FQGNSA. The CDR3 contains 15 residues. V gave up 1 base and J gave up 1 base, with 8 bases separating them. The CDR3: CASSLVEWAKNIQYF. In DNA, the CDR3 is TGTGCCAGCAGCTTAGTGGAATGGGCCAAAAACATTCAGTACTTC.

The rearrangement uses TRBV7-2 and TRBJ1-2; D uncertain. This CDR3 spans 13 amino acids. Trimming shortened V by 2 bases and J by 4 bases, and 8 bases separated the two germline ends. Germline CDR1 SGHTA, CDR2 FQGNSA. This CDR3 is CASSLSHSYGYTF. CDR3 nucleotide sequence: TGTGCCAGCAGCTTAAGTCACAGCTATGGCTACACCTTC.

Only a few counts were recorded for this clonotype. The chain is built from TRBV12-3 or TRBV12-4 and TRBJ2-1; TRBD1 or TRBD2 may be the D gene (6 bases each). V lost 6 bases to trimming and J lost 6 bases, with 24 bases between them. The CDR3 contains 17 residues. CDR3 bases: TGTGCCAGCAGCCCCCGAGGGGGGCAGGGGTTGGGCAATGAGCAGTTCTTC. It codes for CASSPRGGQGLGNEQFF.

The chain has TRBV7-6 and TRBJ1-1, with a possible D match to TRBD1 (6 bases). Trimming cost V 5 bases and J 0 bases, with 10 bases left between them. Germline V gene data show CDR1 as SGHVS and CDR2 as FNYEAQ. The CDR3 covers 14 residues. CDR3 amino acids: CASSQTGLNTEAFF. As DNA, the CDR3 is TGTGCCAGCAGCCAAACAGGGCTGAACACTGAAGCTTTCTTT.

There are many counts of this clonotype. V usage is TRBV5-1 and J usage is TRBJ2-1, with 8 bases that match TRBD1. Germline V gives CDR1 SGHRS, CDR2 YFSETQ. This CDR3 is 14 amino acids long. V lost 4 bases to trimming and J lost 8 bases; unmatched junction nucleotides: 8. The CDR3 region is CASSLYDRGDEQFF. For the CDR3, the DNA is TGCGCCAGCAGCCTTTACGACAGGGGCGATGAGCAGTTCTTC.

The V call is TRBV20-1, the J call TRBJ1-3, with D possibly TRBD1 on 5 matching bases. The CDR3 is 12 residues long. Trimming shortened V by 5 bases and J by 4 bases, and 9 bases separated the two germline ends. CDR1 DFQATT and CDR2 SNEGSKA come from the germline V gene (reference sequence). CDR3: CSAAGLGNTIYF. Written as DNA, the CDR3 is TGCAGTGCTGCAGGGCTGGGAAACACCATATATTTT.